The table lists the clone carrying this T cell receptor beta chain with many counts. What it recognizes is unknown. This sample stems from a study of regulatory T cells in long-lasting Graves disease. Study conclusions and caveats: Patients with persistent disease showed a bias toward TRBV28, TRBJ1-2 and TRBJ2-5.

Library construction for TCR beta used iRepertoire HTBI primers and Arm-PCR of CDR3 regions. TCRdb analysed the multiplex PCR reads with MiXCR anew, one entry per CDR3 protein. Altogether approximately 310,000 distinct CDR3 sequences are present, 15% to 20% being singletons, with the ten largest covering roughly 35%. This sample's time point: newly diagnosed GD, antithyroid drugs for less than 3 months. PBMC-extracted RNA yielded the TCR library. After removal of 6 bases from V and 3 bases from J, the junction contained 9 bases not matched to a gene. Germline loops: CDR1 SNHLY, CDR2 FYNNEI. This CDR3 is built from 16 residues.

This receptor was identified in a female donor with Graves disease. The chain links TRBV2 to TRBJ2-1, with 9 nucleotides matching TRBD2. The material sequenced was peripheral blood mononuclear cells (PBMCs), taken at new diagnosis, from a patient treated with antithyroid drugs. The CDR3 loop reads CASSDQTSGFYNEQFF. CDR3 sequence (DNA): TGTGCCAGCAGCGACCAGACTAGCGGCTTCTACAATGAGCAGTTCTTC.